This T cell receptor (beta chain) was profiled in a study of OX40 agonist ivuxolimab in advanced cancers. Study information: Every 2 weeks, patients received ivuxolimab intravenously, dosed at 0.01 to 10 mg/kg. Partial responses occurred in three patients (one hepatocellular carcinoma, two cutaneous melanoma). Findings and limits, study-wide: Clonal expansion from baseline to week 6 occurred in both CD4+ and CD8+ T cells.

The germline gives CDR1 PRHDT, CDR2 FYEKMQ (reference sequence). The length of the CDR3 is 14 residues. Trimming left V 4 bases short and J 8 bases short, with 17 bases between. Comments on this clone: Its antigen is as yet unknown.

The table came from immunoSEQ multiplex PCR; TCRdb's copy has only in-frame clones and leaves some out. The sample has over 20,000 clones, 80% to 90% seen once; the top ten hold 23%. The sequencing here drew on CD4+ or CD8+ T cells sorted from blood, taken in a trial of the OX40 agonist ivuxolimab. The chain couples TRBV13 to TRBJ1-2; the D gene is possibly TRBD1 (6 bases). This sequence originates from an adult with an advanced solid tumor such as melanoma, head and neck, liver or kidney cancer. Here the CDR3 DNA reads TGTGCCAGCAGCTCCAGTTGGGGGGCGGGAGGCTACACCTTC. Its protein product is CASSSSWGAGGYTF.